Shown below are 14 T cell receptor beta chains from a single sample sequenced in a study of OX40 agonist ivuxolimab in advanced cancers. Receptors were amplified or captured by the immunoSEQ multiplex PCR assay. TCRdb re-hosts the immuneACCESS table, in-frame sequences only. Its copies lack some clones; in the studies checked, an unresolved V gene accounts for under half of them, and the cause for the rest is not known. The sample yields tens of thousands of clones; approximately 89% were counted once. The ten largest clones take up approximately 9.6% of the sample. The specimen was CD4+ or CD8+ T cells sorted from blood, collected in a trial of the OX40 agonist ivuxolimab. These receptors were collected from an adult with an advanced solid tumor such as melanoma, head and neck, liver or kidney cancer.

The V call is TRBV7-3, the J call TRBJ2-3, with D unresolved. The CDR3 extends over 14 amino acids. Trimming pared 8 bases from V and 6 bases from J, leaving 18 bases between. Germline V gene sequence: CDR1 SGHTA, CDR2 FQGTGA. The CDR3 here is CASSPGPVRDTQYF. In DNA form, the CDR3 reads TGTGCCAGCTCACCGGGTCCCGTTCGGGATACGCAGTATTTT.

The rearrangement uses TRBV25-1 and TRBJ2-2; D is ambiguous. V was clipped by 3 bases and J by 5 bases, with 13 bases between them. This CDR3 has 15 amino acids. The germline gives CDR1 MGHDK, CDR2 SYGVNS. CDR3 amino acids: CASSDRLFGTGELFF. As DNA, the CDR3 is TGTGCCAGCAGTGATCGGCTTTTCGGGACCGGGGAGCTGTTTTTT.

CDR3: CASSLGQTTDTQYF. The CDR3 DNA follows: TGCGCCAGCAGCTTGGGCCAGACCACAGATACGCAGTATTTT. This chain connects TRBV5-1 to TRBJ2-3; D remains unclear. Between the trimmed V and J ends, which lost 0 bases and 2 bases, there was a span of 7 bases. Germline values: CDR1 SGHRS, CDR2 YFSETQ. This CDR3 is 14 amino acids long.

The rearrangement links TRBV19 to TRBJ1-2; D gene ambiguous. The germline gives CDR1 LNHDA, CDR2 SQIVND (reference sequence). V shed 8 bases and J shed 1 base, with 8 bases lying between them. The CDR3 runs to 12 residues. The CDR3 DNA follows: TGTGCCAGTCAGGCGGTTAACTATGGCTACACCTTC. Translation gives CASQAVNYGYTF.

The gene calls are TRBV6-5 and TRBJ2-7, with D unclear. The CDR3 is 13 residues long. Germline V gene sequence: CDR1 MNHEY, CDR2 SVGAGI. V was shortened by 2 bases and J by 3 bases, with 8 bases between the two germline ends. The CDR3 DNA sequence: TGTGCCAGCAGTTACGTTACCGGCTACGAGCAGTACTTC. Protein product: CASSYVTGYEQYF.

The chain has TRBV30 and TRBJ2-7; 12 nucleotides line up with TRBD2. V was clipped by 5 bases and J by 2 bases; unmatched bases: 16. The CDR3 length is 18 residues. From germline, CDR1 is GTSNPN and CDR2 SVGIG (reference sequence). CDR3 in amino acids: CAWAGELGLAGLPYEQYF. The DNA for the CDR3 is TGTGCCTGGGCCGGAGAACTTGGACTAGCGGGGTTACCCTACGAGCAGTACTTC.

This clone was counted once. The V gene is TRBV28, the J gene TRBJ2-2, with D unresolved. There are 12 residues in the CDR3. The V end lost 2 bases, the J end lost 8 bases, and 6 bases lay between the germline ends. CDR1 and CDR2 from the germline V gene are MDHEN and SYDVKM. The CDR3 DNA sequence: TGTGCCAGCAGTTTAATGGTGGGGGAGCTGTTTTTT. Its protein product is CASSLMVGELFF.

The J gene is TRBJ1-4, the V gene TRBV28, with D possibly matching TRBD1 (6 bases). The CDR3 covers 15 residues. Trimming removed 7 bases from V and 4 bases from J, with 16 bases in between. CDR1 MDHEN and CDR2 SYDVKM come from the germline V gene. In DNA, the CDR3 is TGTGCCAGCACCTTGGGGGGGCGAAGTAATGAAAAACTGTTTTTT. It is translated as CASTLGGRSNEKLFF. Drawing the rest from reference TRBV28 and TRBJ1-4, the complete variable domain is DVKVTQSSRYLVKRTGEKVFLECVQDMDHENMFWYRQDPGLGLRLIYFSYDVKMKEKGDIPEGYSVSREKKERFSLILESASTNQTSMYLCASTLGGRSNEKLFFGSGTQLSVL.

The chain has TRBV14 and TRBJ2-3; a weak D match, TRBD2 (5 bases). In germline, CDR1 is SGHDN, CDR2 FVKESK. V was shortened by 4 bases and J by 2 bases, with 13 bases between the two germline ends. The CDR3 spans 15 residues. The CDR3 sequence: CASSRQAAATDTQYF. As DNA, the CDR3 is TGTGCCAGCAGCCGTCAGGCAGCGGCCACAGATACGCAGTATTTT.

The J gene is TRBJ2-7, the V gene TRBV19; either TRBD1 or TRBD2 may supply D (5 bases each). CDR3 length: 15 residues. The germline V and J ends were trimmed by 6 bases and 3 bases, with 18 bases remaining between them. In germline, CDR1 is LNHDA, CDR2 SQIVND (reference sequence). The CDR3 DNA sequence: TGTGCCAGTAGCCCTCTTCCGGGGCTGAGCTACGAGCAGTACTTC. Encoded protein: CASSPLPGLSYEQYF. Complete variable domain (other parts from reference TRBV19 and TRBJ2-7): DGGITQSPKYLFRKEGQNVTLSCEQNLNHDAMYWYRQDPGQGLRLIYYSQIVNDFQKGDIAEGYSVSREKKESFPLTVTSAQKNPTAFYLCASSPLPGLSYEQYFGPGTRLTVT.

V is TRBV7-2 and J is TRBJ1-4; D not certain. The V end lost 6 bases, the J end lost 8 bases, and 19 bases lay between the germline ends. The CDR3 extends over 15 amino acids. Germline lookup yields CDR1 SGHTA and CDR2 FQGNSA. The CDR3 sequence is CASRLRAGSEEKLFF. The CDR3 bases are TGTGCCAGCAGATTGAGGGCCGGTAGCGAGGAAAAACTGTTTTTT.

The chain couples TRBV25-1 to TRBJ1-6, with TRBD1 matching 8 bases. Germline CDR1 and CDR2: MGHDK and SYGVNS. Trimming at V came to 6 bases and at J to 8 bases, leaving 3 bases not matched to a gene. The CDR3 totals 13 residues. The chain's CDR3 is CASRDRADSPLHF. CDR3 in DNA: TGTGCCAGCAGGGACAGGGCGGATTCACCCCTCCACTTT.

The genes are TRBV7-8 and TRBJ2-3; D not resolved. Germline CDR1 and CDR2: SGHVS and FQNEAQ. V was trimmed by 5 bases and J by 4 bases, leaving 13 bases between them. The CDR3 has 14 residues. The CDR3 is CASSPYWGSDTQYF. Written as DNA, the CDR3 is TGTGCCAGCAGCCCCTATTGGGGTTCAGATACGCAGTATTTT.

The V call is TRBV9, the J call TRBJ1-1; no reliable D call. The CDR3 length is 13 residues. The V gene lost 4 bases and the J gene lost 4 bases, with 11 bases spanning the gap. CDR1 SGDLS and CDR2 YYNGEE come from the germline V gene. The DNA for the CDR3 is TGTGCCAGCAGCCGAATACTGGTCACTGAAGCTTTCTTT. It codes for CASSRILVTEAFF.